These T cell receptor beta chains were read from a single sample in a study of tumor-infiltrating lymphocytes in primary liver carcinoma. TCRdb recomputed calls from the multiplex PCR reads with MiXCR, one row per CDR3 protein. In the table there are 300,000 to 400,000 distinct CDR3 sequences, about two thirds of which are singletons. The sample was peripheral blood. The receptors were sampled from a man aged 40-50 years with primary liver carcinoma and hepatitis B virus infection. Each CDR3 is given without its conserved first and last residue. Fields, in order: J gene, V gene, CDR3 protein.

>TRBJ2-7|TRBV4-2
ASSRTNYEQY
>TRBJ2-7|TRBV5-6
ASSLVGASEQY
>TRBJ2-1|TRBV7-9
ASSLAGTIPNEQF
>TRBJ1-2|TRBV4-3
ASSQDRGALCGYT
>TRBJ1-2|TRBV5-4
ASSPDRGGGYT
>TRBJ2-7|TRBV6-5
AGSWGMSWSSEQY
>TRBJ2-1|TRBV11-2
ASSLERIYNEQF
>TRBJ1-4|TRBV5-4
ASSETVNEKLF
>TRBJ2-1|TRBV4-1
ASSQEGRRYNEQF
>TRBJ1-1|TRBV10-3
AIRDSGGTEAF
>TRBJ2-5|TRBV10-3
AISRDRELQETQY
>TRBJ2-1|TRBV5-6
ASTQTHTYNEQF
>TRBJ2-5|TRBV5-6
AGSPIRVGETQY
>TRBJ2-3|TRBV9
ASSPRDRGGTDTQY
>TRBJ2-3|TRBV11-2
VSSPWVAIKTDTQY
>TRBJ2-7|TRBV5-5
ASSTSGDYSYEQY
>TRBJ2-3|TRBV11-2
VSSLAGVDTQY
>TRBJ2-5|TRBV7-3
ASSLFQEGEMEETQY
>TRBJ2-5|TRBV11-2
ASSSSREGGETQY
>TRBJ2-2|TRBV11-3
ASSLTGLSTGEPF
>TRBJ1-3|TRBV4-2
ASSDQEGSGNTIY
>TRBJ2-2|TRBV6-5
ASSYYFAHTGELF
>TRBJ1-2|TRBV10-3
AISERPGSHTFYGYT
>TRBJ2-1|TRBV10-3
AIRNTGGSYNEQF
>TRBJ2-6|TRBV19
ASSINRGAGANVLT
>TRBJ2-1|TRBV11-3
ASSLSSASGMNELF